The 22 T cell receptor beta chains listed next were all sequenced from one sample in a study of cytomegalovirus exposure and HLA in healthy donors. The PCR used 60 Vbeta and 13 Jbeta primers. Data came from immunoSEQ multiplex PCR; TCRdb stores just in-frame clones and leaves some out. The sample carries some 140,000 clones, 75% recorded once. The sequenced sample was PBMCs. These receptors were collected from a man aged 30 to 39 in good health and CMV-seronegative.

The chain links TRBV28 to TRBJ2-7; weak D call: TRBD1 (5 bases). The CDR3 sequence is 15 residues long. The germline gives CDR1 MDHEN, CDR2 SYDVKM. V was cut by 2 bases and J by 8 bases, with 19 bases left in between. The chain's CDR3 is CASSLGLTGLVQQYF. CDR3 in DNA: TGTGCCAGCAGTTTAGGATTAACAGGTCTCGTACAGCAGTACTTC.

The chain recombines TRBV6-6 with TRBJ2-5; 7 positions match TRBD2. V lost 8 bases, J lost 4 bases, and 4 bases stayed unmatched. Germline loops: CDR1 MNHNY, CDR2 SVGAGI (reference sequence). The CDR3 has 12 residues. The CDR3 bases are TGTGCCAGCGGGGGGGGATCAGAGACCCAGTACTTC. This sequence encodes CASGGGSETQYF.

The genes are TRBV28 and TRBJ1-1; TRBD1 is a possible D gene (5 bases). Trimming removed 3 bases from V and 5 bases from J, with 16 bases in between. The CDR3 runs 15 residues. From germline, CDR1 is MDHEN and CDR2 SYDVKM. CDR3 residues: CASSLSLGAGTEAFF. The CDR3 DNA is TGTGCCAGCAGTTTGAGTCTAGGGGCGGGGACTGAAGCTTTCTTT.

V gene TRBV6-5 combines with J gene TRBJ2-5, with a possible D match to TRBD2 (5 bases). V lost 5 bases to trimming and J lost 2 bases, with 12 bases between them. The germline V gene encodes CDR1 MNHEY and CDR2 SVGAGI. CDR3 length: 14 amino acids. The CDR3 protein is CASSEDSSQETQYF. CDR3 nucleotides: TGTGCCAGCAGTGAGGACTCTTCACAAGAGACCCAGTACTTC.

The gene calls are TRBV18 and TRBJ2-7, with TRBD2 matching over 13 bases. The CDR3 is made up of 18 amino acids. Looked up from germline, CDR1 is KGHSH and CDR2 is LQKENI. With V trimmed by 6 bases and J by 0 bases, 11 bases remained unmatched. Here the CDR3 reads CASSRILAGGIYSYEQYF. The CDR3 DNA follows: TGTGCCAGCTCCCGGATACTAGCGGGAGGGATATACTCCTACGAGCAGTACTTC. The full variable domain, with the rest looked up from reference TRBV18 and TRBJ2-7, is NAGVMQNPRHLVRRRGQEARLRCSPMKGHSHVYWYRQLPEEGLKFMVYLQKENIIDESGMPKERFSAEFPKEGPSILRIQQVVRGDSAAYFCASSRILAGGIYSYEQYFGPGTRLTVT.

The V and J genes are TRBV6-1 and TRBJ1-3; the D is unclear. This CDR3 comprises 12 residues. Trimming shortened V by 6 bases and J by 4 bases, and 7 bases separated the two germline ends. Per the germline V gene, CDR1 is MNHNS and CDR2 is SASEGT. CDR3 in amino acids: CASRTIGNTIYF. The CDR3 bases are TGTGCCAGCAGGACTATAGGAAACACCATATATTTT.

V gene TRBV9 combines with J gene TRBJ2-7; tentatively, D is TRBD1 (5 bases). This CDR3 contains 14 residues. The V end lost 3 bases, the J end lost 3 bases, and 13 bases lay between the germline ends. The V gene's germline CDR1 is SGDLS and CDR2 YYNGEE. The CDR3 reads CASSAGLGDYEQYF. CDR3 in DNA: TGTGCCAGCAGCGCAGGATTAGGGGACTACGAGCAGTACTTC.

V and J are TRBV18 and TRBJ2-5; 9 bases align to TRBD1. This CDR3 spans 15 amino acids. The V and J ends lost 3 bases and 5 bases, in that order; junction bases with no gene match: 7. The germline gives CDR1 KGHSH, CDR2 LQKENI. The CDR3 loop reads CASSPAGQGGETQYF. In DNA, the CDR3 is TGTGCCAGCTCACCGGCGGGACAGGGAGGGGAGACCCAGTACTTC. Together with reference TRBV18 and TRBJ2-5, the CDR3 gives the full variable domain: NAGVMQNPRHLVRRRGQEARLRCSPMKGHSHVYWYRQLPEEGLKFMVYLQKENIIDESGMPKERFSAEFPKEGPSILRIQQVVRGDSAAYFCASSPAGQGGETQYFGPGTRLLVL.

This chain links TRBV19 with TRBJ2-7; D may be TRBD1 (5 bases). The CDR3 extends over 13 amino acids. V lost 4 bases and J 2 bases, leaving 9 bases between the germline ends. The germline CDR1 and CDR2 sequences are LNHDA and SQIVND (reference sequence). CDR3 coding DNA: TGTGCCAGTAGTACCTTGGACACCTACGAGCAGTACTTC. It translates to CASSTLDTYEQYF.

V and J are TRBV6-6 and TRBJ2-5; possibly TRBD2 for D (6 bases). Germline lookup yields CDR1 MNHNY and CDR2 SVGAGI (reference sequence). The CDR3 extends over 14 amino acids. Trimming removed 7 bases from V and 1 base from J, with 13 bases in between. The CDR3 reads CASTWGEPQETQYF. CDR3 DNA sequence: TGTGCCAGCACTTGGGGGGAGCCCCAAGAGACCCAGTACTTC.

This chain joins TRBV19 and TRBJ1-2; D gene unclear. Germline CDR1 reads LNHDA; CDR2 reads SQIVND (reference sequence). This CDR3 has 13 residues. Trimming shortened V by 4 bases and J by 4 bases, and 10 bases separated the two germline ends. CDR3 nucleotides: TGTGCCAGTAGTAATTCAGCGGGCTATGGCTACACCTTC. The encoded protein is CASSNSAGYGYTF. Using reference TRBV19 and TRBJ1-2 for the parts outside the CDR3, the full variable domain is DGGITQSPKYLFRKEGQNVTLSCEQNLNHDAMYWYRQDPGQGLRLIYYSQIVNDFQKGDIAEGYSVSREKKESFPLTVTSAQKNPTAFYLCASSNSAGYGYTFGSGTRLTVV.

V usage is TRBV5-8 and J usage is TRBJ2-5; 10 bases align to TRBD1. Looked up from germline, CDR1 is SGHTS and CDR2 is YDEGEE. The CDR3 sequence is 20 residues long. The ends lost 4 bases at V and 1 base at J; junction bases unmatched: 19. The CDR3 is CASSHVSPGGTGAFQETQYF. The CDR3, as DNA: TGTGCCAGCAGCCACGTAAGTCCGGGCGGGACAGGGGCATTCCAAGAGACCCAGTACTTC.

The rearrangement uses TRBV7-2 and TRBJ2-3, with 10 bases identical to TRBD2. This CDR3 spans 17 amino acids. In germline, CDR1 is SGHTA, CDR2 FQGNSA. Trimming at V came to 4 bases and at J to 4 bases, leaving 11 bases not matched to a gene. The chain's CDR3 is CASSSWASGSFADTQYF. Here the CDR3 DNA reads TGTGCCAGCAGCTCCTGGGCTAGCGGGAGTTTTGCAGATACGCAGTATTTT.

The chain combines TRBV28 with TRBJ1-1, with D perhaps TRBD1 (6 bases). CDR3 size: 13 residues. Germline CDR1 reads MDHEN; CDR2 reads SYDVKM. V gave up 4 bases and J gave up 11 bases, with 17 bases separating them. CDR3 coding DNA: TGTGCCAGCAGTTCCTTCGGGAACCAGGGGGCTTTCTTT. This gives the protein CASSSFGNQGAFF. The full variable domain, in which reference TRBV28 and TRBJ1-1 provide the parts outside the CDR3, is DVKVTQSSRYLVKRTGEKVFLECVQDMDHENMFWYRQDPGLGLRLIYFSYDVKMKEKGDIPEGYSVSREKKERFSLILESASTNQTSMYLCASSSFGNQGAFFGQGTRLTVV.

The chain couples TRBV6-5 to TRBJ2-5, with D perhaps TRBD2 (6 bases). Trimming removed 8 bases at V and 4 bases at J, with 14 bases between. The length of the CDR3 is 13 residues. Germline assignment: CDR1 MNHEY and CDR2 SVGAGI. This CDR3 reads CASHLMGGETQYF. The CDR3 nucleotides are TGTGCCAGCCACTTAATGGGAGGAGAGACCCAGTACTTC.

The chain links TRBV28 to TRBJ1-2; TRBD1 might be the D (6 bases). From germline, CDR1 is MDHEN and CDR2 SYDVKM. V lost 6 bases to trimming and J lost 4 bases, with 12 bases between them. The CDR3 has 13 amino acids. As DNA, the CDR3 is TGTGCCAGCAGCTCCGGGACAACCTATGGCTACACCTTC. Translated: CASSSGTTYGYTF.

The V call is TRBV29-1, the J call TRBJ2-7; TRBD1 matches at 9 bases. The CDR3 is 14 residues long. Germline V gene sequence: CDR1 SQVTM, CDR2 ANQGSEA. Trimming removed 7 bases from V and 6 bases from J; junction bases left unmatched: 13. CDR3 loop: CSALGQGQGFEQYF. CDR3 coding DNA: TGCAGCGCCCTTGGACAGGGGCAAGGCTTCGAGCAGTACTTC.

The chain employs TRBV29-1 and TRBJ2-1; TRBD2 matches at 11 bases. V lost 1 base, J lost 4 bases, and 6 bases stayed unmatched. Germline values: CDR1 SQVTM, CDR2 ANQGSEA. The length of the CDR3 is 16 residues. This chain's CDR3 is CSVEGRLAGGYNEQFF. CDR3 bases: TGCAGCGTTGAAGGGCGTCTAGCGGGGGGATACAATGAGCAGTTCTTC.

Here the CDR3 reads CASSPGWDQPQHF. CDR3 in DNA: TGTGCCAGCAGCCCGGGATGGGATCAGCCCCAGCATTTT. This chain links TRBV5-6 with TRBJ1-5, with D unresolved. CDR1 SGHDT and CDR2 YYEEEE come from the germline V gene. This CDR3 contains 13 residues. V gave up 4 bases and J gave up 5 bases, with 10 bases separating them.

This clone occurred a few times. The chain employs TRBV15 and TRBJ2-7; the D gene is possibly TRBD2 (6 bases). This CDR3 has 15 residues. Trimming removed 0 bases at V and 3 bases at J, with 12 bases between. Germline V gene data show CDR1 as LNHNV and CDR2 as YYDKDF (reference sequence). CDR3 nucleotide sequence: TGTGCCACCAGCAGAGAAATTTCGGGAGTCTACGAGCAGTACTTC. The encoded protein is CATSREISGVYEQYF.

This rearrangement joins TRBV9 to TRBJ2-5; D not certain. Trimming removed 1 base at V and 2 bases at J, with 6 bases between. The germline V gene encodes CDR1 SGDLS and CDR2 YYNGEE. The CDR3 sequence is 13 residues long. This chain's CDR3 is CASSVNGQETQYF. DNA for the CDR3: TGTGCCAGCAGCGTAAACGGTCAAGAGACCCAGTACTTC.

V is TRBV7-6 and J is TRBJ2-2; 7 nucleotides line up with TRBD1. The CDR3 consists of 18 residues. Germline loops: CDR1 SGHVS, CDR2 FNYEAQ. V was clipped by 5 bases and J by 2 bases; unmatched bases: 14. The CDR3 DNA follows: TGTGCCAGCAGCCCCTGGCTAGGGACAGATTTAAACACCGGGGAGCTGTTTTTT. Translation gives CASSPWLGTDLNTGELFF.